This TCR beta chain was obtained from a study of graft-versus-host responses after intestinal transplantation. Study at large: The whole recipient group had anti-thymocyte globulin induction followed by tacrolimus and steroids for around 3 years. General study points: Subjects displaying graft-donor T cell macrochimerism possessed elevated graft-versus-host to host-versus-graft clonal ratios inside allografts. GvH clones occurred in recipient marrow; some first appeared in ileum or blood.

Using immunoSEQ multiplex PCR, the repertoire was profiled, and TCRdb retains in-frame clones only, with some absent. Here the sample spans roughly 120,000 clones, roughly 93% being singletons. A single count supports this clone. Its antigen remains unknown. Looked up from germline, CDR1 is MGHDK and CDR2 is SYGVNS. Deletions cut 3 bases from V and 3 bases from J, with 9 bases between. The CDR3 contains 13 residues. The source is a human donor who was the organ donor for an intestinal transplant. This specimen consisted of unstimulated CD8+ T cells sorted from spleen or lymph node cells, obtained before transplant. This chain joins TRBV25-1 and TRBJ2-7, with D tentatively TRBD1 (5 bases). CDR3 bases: TGTGCCAGCAGTGACAGGGTAAGCTACGAGCAGTACTTC. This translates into CASSDRVSYEQYF.